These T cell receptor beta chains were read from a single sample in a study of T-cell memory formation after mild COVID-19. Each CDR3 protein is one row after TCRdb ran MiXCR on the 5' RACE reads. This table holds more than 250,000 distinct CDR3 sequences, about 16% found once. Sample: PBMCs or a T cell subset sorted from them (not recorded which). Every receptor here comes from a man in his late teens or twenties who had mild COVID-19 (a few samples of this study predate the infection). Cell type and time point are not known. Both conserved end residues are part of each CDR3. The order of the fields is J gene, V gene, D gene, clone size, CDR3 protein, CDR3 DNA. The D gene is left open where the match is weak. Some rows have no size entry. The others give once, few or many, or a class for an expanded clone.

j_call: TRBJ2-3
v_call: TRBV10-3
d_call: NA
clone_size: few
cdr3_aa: CAINPGRLQDTQYF
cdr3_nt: TGTGCCATCAATCCAGGGCGTTTGCAAGATACGCAGTATTTT

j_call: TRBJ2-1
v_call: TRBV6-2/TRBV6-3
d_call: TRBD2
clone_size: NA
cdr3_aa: CASSPPGAGGHNEQFF
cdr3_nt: TGTGCCAGCAGCCCGCCGGGCGCGGGGGGGCACAATGAGCAGTTCTTC

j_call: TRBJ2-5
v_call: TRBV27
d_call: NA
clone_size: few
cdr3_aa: CASAPNQGLETQYF
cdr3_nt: TGTGCCAGCGCTCCCAATCAGGGGTTAGAGACCCAGTACTTC

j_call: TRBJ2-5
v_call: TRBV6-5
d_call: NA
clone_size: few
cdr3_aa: CASSYSSQGSSETQYF
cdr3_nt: TGTGCCAGCAGTTATTCGTCCCAGGGGTCATCGGAGACCCAGTACTTC

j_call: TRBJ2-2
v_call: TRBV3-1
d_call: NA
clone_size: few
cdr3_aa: CASSHGGQETGELFF
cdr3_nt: TGTGCCAGCAGCCATGGGGGACAAGAAACCGGGGAGCTGTTTTTT

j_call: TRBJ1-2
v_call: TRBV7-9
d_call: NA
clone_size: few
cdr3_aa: CASSLAAFYGYTF
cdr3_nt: TGTGCCAGCAGCTTAGCAGCTTTCTATGGCTACACCTTC

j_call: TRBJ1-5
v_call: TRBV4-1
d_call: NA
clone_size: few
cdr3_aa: CASSLPGSNQPQHF
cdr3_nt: TGCGCCAGCAGCCTCCCAGGTAGCAATCAGCCCCAGCATTTT

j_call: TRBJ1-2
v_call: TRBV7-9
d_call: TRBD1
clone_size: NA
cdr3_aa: CASSRDREPNYGYTF
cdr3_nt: TGTGCCAGCAGCCGCGACAGGGAACCTAACTATGGCTACACCTTC

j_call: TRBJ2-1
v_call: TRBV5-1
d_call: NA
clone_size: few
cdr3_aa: CASSRAAVDNEQFF
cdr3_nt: TGCGCCAGCAGTCGTGCCGCGGTGGACAATGAGCAGTTCTTC

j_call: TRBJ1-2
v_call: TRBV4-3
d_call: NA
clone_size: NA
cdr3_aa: CASSPREGEGGYTF
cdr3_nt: TGCGCCAGCAGCCCCCGGGAGGGCGAAGGTGGCTACACCTTC

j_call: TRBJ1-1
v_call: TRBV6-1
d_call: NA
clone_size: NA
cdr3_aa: CASSVGGDTEAFF
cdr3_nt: TGTGCCAGCAGTGTCGGGGGTGACACTGAAGCTTTCTTT

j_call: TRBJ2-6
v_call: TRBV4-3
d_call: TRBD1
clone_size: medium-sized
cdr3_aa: CASSQAGGSGANVLTF
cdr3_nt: TGCGCCAGCAGCCAAGCAGGGGGCTCTGGGGCCAACGTCCTGACTTTC

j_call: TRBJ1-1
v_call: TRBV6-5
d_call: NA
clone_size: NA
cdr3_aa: CASSYSKGSVINTEAFF
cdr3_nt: TGTGCCAGCAGTTACTCGAAGGGGTCGGTAATAAACACTGAAGCTTTCTTT

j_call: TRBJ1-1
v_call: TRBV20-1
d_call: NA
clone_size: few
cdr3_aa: CSARVADSVNTEAFF
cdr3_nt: TGCAGTGCTAGAGTGGCAGACAGTGTGAACACTGAAGCTTTCTTT

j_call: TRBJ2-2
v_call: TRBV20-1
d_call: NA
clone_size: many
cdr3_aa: CSARDLGEDTGELFF
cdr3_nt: TGCAGTGCTAGAGATCTAGGGGAGGACACCGGGGAGCTGTTTTTT

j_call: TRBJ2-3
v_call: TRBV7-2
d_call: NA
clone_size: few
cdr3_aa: CASSLAPSSSNTDTQYF
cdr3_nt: TGTGCCAGCAGCTTAGCGCCTTCGTCTAGCAATACAGATACGCAGTATTTT

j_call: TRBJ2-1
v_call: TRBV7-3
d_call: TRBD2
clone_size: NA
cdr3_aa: CASSPSGGDYNEQFF
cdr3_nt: TGTGCCAGCAGCCCTAGCGGGGGCGACTACAATGAGCAGTTCTTC

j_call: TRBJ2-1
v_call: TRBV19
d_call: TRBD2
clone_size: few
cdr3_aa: CASSIAPGLANEQFF
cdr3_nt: TGTGCCAGTAGTATAGCTCCGGGACTAGCGAATGAGCAGTTCTTC

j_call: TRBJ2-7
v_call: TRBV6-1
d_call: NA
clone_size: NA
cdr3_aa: CASGRQGTEQYF
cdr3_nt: TGTGCCAGCGGCCGCCAGGGAACCGAGCAGTACTTC

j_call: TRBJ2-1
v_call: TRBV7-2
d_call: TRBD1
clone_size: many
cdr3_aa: CASSRTGNTYNEQFF
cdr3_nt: TGTGCCAGCAGCAGGACAGGGAATACCTACAATGAGCAGTTCTTC

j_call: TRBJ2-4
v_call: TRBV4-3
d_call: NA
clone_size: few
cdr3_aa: CASSQEPFGGMDIQYF
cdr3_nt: TGCGCCAGCAGCCAAGAACCCTTCGGTGGCATGGACATTCAGTACTTC

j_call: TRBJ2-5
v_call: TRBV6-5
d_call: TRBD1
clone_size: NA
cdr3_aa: CASSPGTGWEETQYF
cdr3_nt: TGTGCCAGCAGCCCCGGGACAGGGTGGGAGGAGACCCAGTACTTC

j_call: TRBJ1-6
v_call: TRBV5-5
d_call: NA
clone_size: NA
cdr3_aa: CASSLIGPNNSPLHF
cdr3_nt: TGTGCCAGCAGCTTGATAGGACCCAATAATTCACCCCTCCACTTT

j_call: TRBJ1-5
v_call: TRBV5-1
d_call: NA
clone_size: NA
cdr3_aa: CASSLDSYLGWPQHF
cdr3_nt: TGCGCCAGCAGCTTGGATTCGTACTTGGGATGGCCCCAGCATTTT

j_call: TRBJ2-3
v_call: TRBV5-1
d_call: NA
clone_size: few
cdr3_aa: CASSLSAGAVTDTQYF
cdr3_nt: TGCGCCAGCAGCTTGTCCGCGGGGGCCGTCACAGATACGCAGTATTTT

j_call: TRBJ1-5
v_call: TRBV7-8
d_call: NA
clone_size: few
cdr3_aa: CASSSSGPQPQHF
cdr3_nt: TGTGCCAGCAGCTCATCGGGTCCCCAGCCCCAGCATTTT

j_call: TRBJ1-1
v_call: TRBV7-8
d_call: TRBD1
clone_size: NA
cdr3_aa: CASSAPGQGDLMNTEAFF
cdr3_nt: TGTGCCAGCAGCGCCCCAGGACAGGGGGATTTGATGAACACTGAAGCTTTCTTT

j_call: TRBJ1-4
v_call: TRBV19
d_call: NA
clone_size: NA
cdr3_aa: CASSRAGGEKLFF
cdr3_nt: TGTGCCAGTAGTCGTGCTGGAGGCGAAAAACTGTTTTTT

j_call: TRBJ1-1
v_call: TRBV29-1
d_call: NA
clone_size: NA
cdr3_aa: CSGGMNTEAFF
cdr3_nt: TGCAGCGGGGGCATGAACACTGAAGCTTTCTTT

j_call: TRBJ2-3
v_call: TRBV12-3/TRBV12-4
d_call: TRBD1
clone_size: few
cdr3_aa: CASSFGSGTGTDTQYF
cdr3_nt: TGTGCCAGCAGTTTCGGTTCCGGGACAGGCACAGATACGCAGTATTTT

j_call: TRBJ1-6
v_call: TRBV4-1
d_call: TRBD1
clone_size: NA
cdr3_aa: CASSQDRGTGVSSPLHF
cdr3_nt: TGCGCCAGCAGCCAAGATCGAGGGACAGGGGTGAGTTCACCCCTCCACTTT

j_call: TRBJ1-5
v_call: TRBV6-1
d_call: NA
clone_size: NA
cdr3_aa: CASSARGVGNQPQHF
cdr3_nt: TGTGCCAGCAGTGCGCGGGGGGTGGGGAATCAGCCCCAGCATTTT

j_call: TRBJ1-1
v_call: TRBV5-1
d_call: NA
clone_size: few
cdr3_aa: CASSFGQGSEAFF
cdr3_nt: TGCGCCAGCAGCTTTGGCCAGGGCTCTGAAGCTTTCTTT

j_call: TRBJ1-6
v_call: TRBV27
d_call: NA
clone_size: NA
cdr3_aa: CASSLNSGIYNSPLHF
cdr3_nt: TGTGCCAGCAGCCTCAACTCCGGGATCTATAATTCACCCCTCCACTTT

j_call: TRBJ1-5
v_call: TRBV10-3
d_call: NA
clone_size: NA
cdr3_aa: CAISVKGGNQPQHF
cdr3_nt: TGTGCCATCAGTGTTAAGGGAGGCAATCAGCCCCAGCATTTT

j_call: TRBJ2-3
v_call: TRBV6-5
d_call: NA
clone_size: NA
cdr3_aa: CASSYINTDTQYF
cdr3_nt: TGTGCCAGCAGTTATATTAACACAGATACGCAGTATTTT

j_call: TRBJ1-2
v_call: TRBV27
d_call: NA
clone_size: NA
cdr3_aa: CASSIAGTGLDGYTF
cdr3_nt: TGTGCCAGCAGTATAGCCGGGACGGGGTTGGATGGCTACACCTTC

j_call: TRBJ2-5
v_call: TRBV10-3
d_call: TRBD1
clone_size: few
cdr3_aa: CAISESEDRGKMLETQYF
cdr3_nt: TGTGCCATCAGTGAGTCAGAGGACAGGGGGAAGATGTTAGAGACCCAGTACTTC

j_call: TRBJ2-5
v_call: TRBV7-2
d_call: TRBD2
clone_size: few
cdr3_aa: CASSLYSGGDQETQYF
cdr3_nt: TGTGCCAGCAGCTTATACAGCGGGGGAGACCAAGAGACCCAGTACTTC

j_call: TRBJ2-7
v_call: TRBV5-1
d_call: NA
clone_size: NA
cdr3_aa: CASSLSVDSYEQYF
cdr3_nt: TGCGCCAGCAGCTTGAGTGTAGACAGCTACGAGCAGTACTTC

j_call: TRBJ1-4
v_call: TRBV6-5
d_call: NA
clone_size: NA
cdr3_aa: CASSPSVRIEKLFF
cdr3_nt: TGTGCCAGCAGTCCTAGCGTTCGTATAGAAAAACTGTTTTTT

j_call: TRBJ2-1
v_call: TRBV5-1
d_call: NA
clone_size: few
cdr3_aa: CASSSHGTNEQFF
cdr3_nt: TGCGCCAGCAGCTCCCATGGGACAAATGAGCAGTTCTTC

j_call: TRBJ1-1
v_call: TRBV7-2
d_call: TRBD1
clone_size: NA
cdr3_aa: CASSLSSYRQGYTEAFF
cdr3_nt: TGTGCCAGCAGCTTAAGTTCTTATCGACAGGGGTACACTGAAGCTTTCTTT

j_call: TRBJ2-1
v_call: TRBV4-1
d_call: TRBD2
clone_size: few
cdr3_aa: CASRPRSGNSYNEQFF
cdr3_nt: TGCGCCAGCAGACCCCGTAGCGGGAATTCCTACAATGAGCAGTTCTTC

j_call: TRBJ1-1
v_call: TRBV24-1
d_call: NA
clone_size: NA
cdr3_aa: CATVLNTEAFF
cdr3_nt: TGTGCCACCGTTCTGAACACTGAAGCTTTCTTT